The 18 T cell receptor beta chains listed next were all sequenced from one sample in a study of blood T cell repertoires in COVID-19. Clones were sequenced by immunoSEQ multiplex PCR, and TCRdb holds only the in-frame ones, with some missing. The sample carries around 250,000 clones, 75% to 90% recorded once. The sequenced sample consisted of peripheral blood. The receptor set was obtained from a woman in her thirties or forties who had recovered from COVID-19.

The rearrangement joins TRBV6-5 to TRBJ2-4, with D possibly being TRBD1 (6 bases). Germline values: CDR1 MNHEY, CDR2 SVGAGI. V lost 6 bases to trimming and J lost 8 bases, with 20 bases between them. The CDR3 sequence is 15 residues long. In DNA form, the CDR3 reads TGTGCCAGCAGCCCCTCTTGGGACATGCTGGACATTCAGTACTTC. Its translation is CASSPSWDMLDIQYF.

The gene calls are TRBV21-1 and TRBJ1-2; the table's D call, TRBD1, has no DNA check behind it. TRBV21-1 is noted as a pseudogene. The CDR3 is 13 residues long. The DNA of the CDR3 is TGTGCCAGCAGCAAAGGAACAGGCTATGGCTACACCTTC. Translation gives CASSKGTGYGYTF.

The chain couples TRBV24-1 to TRBJ2-7; perhaps TRBD1 as D (6 bases). There are 17 residues in the CDR3. The V and J ends lost 4 bases and 3 bases respectively, with 21 bases between them. The germline CDR1 and CDR2 sequences are KGHDR and SFDVKD. CDR3 sequence (DNA): TGTGCCACCAGTGACCAAAGGAGGCAGGGGATTTTCTACGAGCAGTACGTC. It encodes CATSDQRRQGIFYEQYV.

This clone was recorded once. The gene calls are TRBV11-2 and TRBJ2-4; TRBD2 aligns across 15 bases. CDR3 length equals 16 residues. Trimming removed 3 bases from V and 6 bases from J; junction bases left unmatched: 3. The germline CDR1 and CDR2 sequences are SGHAT and FQNNGV. DNA for the CDR3: TGTGCCAGCAGCTTGGGGACTAGCGGGAGGACAAACATTCAGTACTTC. Encoded protein: CASSLGTSGRTNIQYF.

The J gene is TRBJ2-7, the V gene TRBV5-4; maybe TRBD1 (6 bases). Trimming pared 0 bases from V and 6 bases from J, leaving 10 bases between. This CDR3 is built from 13 residues. Looked up from germline, CDR1 is SGHNT and CDR2 is YYREEE (reference sequence). The CDR3 DNA is TGTGCCAGCAGCTTGGGGGGGCGGCGCGAGCAGTACTTC. The encoded protein is CASSLGGRREQYF.

The chain couples TRBV9 to TRBJ2-7; the match to TRBD1 covers 7 bases. V trimming: 2 bases; J trimming: 4 bases; junction bases outside the gene matches: 6. The CDR3 loop spans 14 amino acids. The germline V gene has CDR1 SGDLS and CDR2 YYNGEE. This CDR3 reads CASSVRPTGYEQYF. DNA of the CDR3: TGTGCCAGCAGCGTTCGACCGACAGGGTACGAGCAGTACTTC. The full variable domain, with the rest looked up from reference TRBV9 and TRBJ2-7, is DSGVTQTPKHLITATGQRVTLRCSPRSGDLSVYWYQQSLDQGLQFLIQYYNGEERAKGNILERFSAQQFPDLHSELNLSSLELGDSALYFCASSVRPTGYEQYFGPGTRLTVT.

The gene calls are TRBV6-5 and TRBJ2-7, with 9 nucleotides matching TRBD1. The ends lost 1 base at V and 2 bases at J; junction bases unmatched: 3. CDR1 and CDR2 from the germline V gene are MNHEY and SVGAGI. The CDR3 has 15 amino acids. The CDR3 region is CASSYFGTGPYEQYF. The CDR3 region has the DNA TGTGCCAGCAGTTACTTCGGGACAGGGCCCTACGAGCAGTACTTC.

The rearrangement uses TRBV19 and TRBJ2-7; 7 bases line up with TRBD1. CDR1 and CDR2 from the germline V gene are LNHDA and SQIVND (reference sequence). This CDR3 contains 15 residues. V gave up 5 bases and J gave up 5 bases; unmatched junction bases: 12. In nucleotides, the CDR3 is TGTGCCAGTAGTCCTTCAGGCAGGGGGAGACACGAGCAGTACTTC. Its protein is CASSPSGRGRHEQYF.

This clone was detected only once. The chain employs TRBV27 and TRBJ2-5; 7 bases align to TRBD1. V was pared by 8 bases and J by 5 bases, with 17 bases of the junction left unmatched. CDR1 is MNHEY, CDR2 SMNVEV, per germline (reference sequence). The length of the CDR3 is 16 residues. The CDR3 loop reads CASGQHRDSKSETQYF. The CDR3, as DNA: TGTGCCAGCGGGCAACACCGGGACAGTAAATCGGAGACCCAGTACTTC.

The chain links TRBV29-1 to TRBJ2-3, with D hard to call. The CDR3 is made up of 12 amino acids. The germline gives CDR1 SQVTM, CDR2 ANQGSEA. The V and J ends lost 1 base and 3 bases respectively, with 5 bases between them. CDR3 DNA: TGCAGCGTTGAAGCAGGTACAGATACGCAGTATTTT. It is translated as CSVEAGTDTQYF.

This clone showed up just once. The CDR3 DNA reads as TGTGCCAGCAGCTTAGAGCGGGATAAGACCCAGTACTTC. As protein: CASSLERDKTQYF. The rearrangement links TRBV7-7 to TRBJ2-5, with TRBD2 matching over 7 bases. V was clipped by 1 base and J by 6 bases; unmatched bases: 2. The length of the CDR3 is 13 residues. Per germline, CDR1 SSHAT and CDR2 FNYEAQ (reference sequence). Full variable domain (remainder filled in from reference TRBV7-7 and TRBJ2-5): GAGVSQSPRYKVTKRGQDVTLRCDPISSHATLYWYQQALGQGPEFLTYFNYEAQPDKSGLPSDRFSAERPEGSISTLTIQRTEQRDSAMYRCASSLERDKTQYFGPGTRLLVL.

The chain has TRBV27 and TRBJ2-4, with D maybe TRBD1 (5 bases). The germline V gene has CDR1 MNHEY and CDR2 SMNVEV (reference sequence). The length of the CDR3 is 13 residues. Trimming removed 6 bases from V and 6 bases from J, with 12 bases in between. The CDR3 DNA sequence: TGTGCCAGCAGGATCGGCCAGGGAAACATTCAGTACTTC. Its translation: CASRIGQGNIQYF.

This clone was recorded once. The V gene is TRBV5-1, the J gene TRBJ1-3; 8 positions match TRBD1. Losses at the gene ends were 0 bases for V and 2 bases for J; bases not matched to a gene: 1. Per germline, CDR1 SGHRS and CDR2 YFSETQ. The CDR3 extends over 15 amino acids. The CDR3, as DNA: TGCGCCAGCAGCTTGGGACAGGGGACTGGAAACACCATATATTTT. It codes for CASSLGQGTGNTIYF.

The CDR3 is CASSLRPTGDYYGYTF. The CDR3 DNA reads as TGTGCCAGCAGCTTAAGGCCGACAGGGGATTACTATGGCTACACCTTC. The chain is built from TRBV11-2 and TRBJ1-2; 8 bases align to TRBD1. Germline CDR1 is SGHAT and CDR2 is FQNNGV. V lost 2 bases to trimming and J lost 3 bases; unmatched junction nucleotides: 8. The CDR3 has 16 residues.

The genes are TRBV2 and TRBJ2-7; TRBD1 matches 8 bases. CDR3 length: 14 amino acids. The germline V gene encodes CDR1 SNHLY and CDR2 FYNNEI. V shed 8 bases, J shed 9 bases, and the junction held 15 bases outside the gene matches. In DNA form, the CDR3 reads TGTGCCAGCCGAACGGACAGGGCACCACTACGGCAGTACTTC. This gives the protein CASRTDRAPLRQYF.

The rearrangement joins TRBV25-1 to TRBJ2-7; no clear D gene. Germline V gene sequence: CDR1 MGHDK, CDR2 SYGVNS. Trimming cost V 2 bases and J 2 bases, with 7 bases left between them. The CDR3 covers 13 residues. The DNA of the CDR3 is TGTGCCAGCAGTGAACAGTCCCCCTACGAGCAGTACTTC. Residues: CASSEQSPYEQYF.

In DNA form, the CDR3 reads TGTGCCAGCAGTTTCGGACTAGCGGGAGGGAGGGAGACCCAGTACTTC. Protein product: CASSFGLAGGRETQYF. The V and J genes are TRBV27 and TRBJ2-5; 15 nucleotides match TRBD2. The CDR3 is 16 residues long. J gave up 5 bases and V 3 bases, and 4 bases lay outside the gene matches. Germline loops: CDR1 MNHEY, CDR2 SMNVEV (reference sequence).

This rearrangement joins TRBV18 to TRBJ1-6; weak D call: TRBD1 (6 bases). CDR1 is KGHSH, CDR2 LQKENI, per germline. CDR3 length: 13 amino acids. V lost 3 bases to trimming and J lost 13 bases, with 13 bases between them. The CDR3 coding sequence is TGTGCCAGCTCACCGGGTGGGGGCGAGCCCCTCCACTTT. Translated: CASSPGGGEPLHF.